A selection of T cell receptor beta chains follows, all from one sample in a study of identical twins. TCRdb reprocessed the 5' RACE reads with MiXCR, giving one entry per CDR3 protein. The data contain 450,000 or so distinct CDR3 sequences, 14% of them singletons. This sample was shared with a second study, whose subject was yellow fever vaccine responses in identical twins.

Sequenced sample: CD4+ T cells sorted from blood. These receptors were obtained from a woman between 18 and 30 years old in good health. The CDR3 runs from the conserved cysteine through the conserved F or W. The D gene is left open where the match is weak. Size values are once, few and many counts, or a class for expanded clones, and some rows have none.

TGTGCCAGCAGTGAAGTGGAGGGAAAGGAGTTCTTC | CASSEVEGKEFF | TRBJ2-1 | TRBV2 | . | .
TGCGCCAGCAGCTTGGGCCTAAACACTGAAGCTTTCTTT | CASSLGLNTEAFF | TRBJ1-1 | TRBV5-1 | . | many
TGTGCCAGCAGCCAAGGGGGCAGGGGGGGACAGCCCCAGCATTTT | CASSQGGRGGQPQHF | TRBJ1-5 | TRBV3-1 | TRBD1 | few
TGTGCCAGCACCCCTACCCCTTTAGCGGGGGGGCCGTCTCCGTTCTTC | CASTPTPLAGGPSPFF | TRBJ2-1 | TRBV11-2 | TRBD2 | .
TGTGCCAGCAGCGCGGGAATCTTAGCCAGCGGGAGTGCTTATTTT | CASSAGILASGSAYF | TRBJ2-3 | TRBV9 | TRBD2 | .
TGCAGTGCTAGCTCTAGCGGGAGCTACGAGCAGTACTTC | CSASSSGSYEQYF | TRBJ2-7 | TRBV20-1 | TRBD2 | .
TGTGCCAGCAGCTTCGGAAGACAGGGGAGAGAAAAACTGTTTTTT | CASSFGRQGREKLFF | TRBJ1-4 | TRBV5-8 | TRBD1 | many
TGTGCCTGGAACGGACAGGTGGAGGGCTACACCTTC | CAWNGQVEGYTF | TRBJ1-2 | TRBV30 | TRBD1 | .
TGTGCCAGCAGCCCACGACTAGCGTTATACAATGAGCAGTTCTTC | CASSPRLALYNEQFF | TRBJ2-1 | TRBV11-2 | TRBD2 | .
TGTGCCAGCAGCTTAGAGATGGTTGTGGATACGCAGTATTTT | CASSLEMVVDTQYF | TRBJ2-3 | TRBV7-2 | . | few
TGCAGTGCTATAGGTTGGACATGGTGGTACAATGAGCAGTTCTTC | CSAIGWTWWYNEQFF | TRBJ2-1 | TRBV20-1 | . | .
TGTGCCAGCAGCCGTACTCCCCCCATTGGGGAGACCCAGTACTTC | CASSRTPPIGETQYF | TRBJ2-5 | TRBV6-1 | . | many
TGTGCCAGCAGTTTTCAGCAGACAAATGAGCAGTTCTTC | CASSFQQTNEQFF | TRBJ2-1 | TRBV6-6 | . | few
TGTGCCAGCTCAGGGCAGGGGGCGAGTCTCGAGCAGTACTTC | CASSGQGASLEQYF | TRBJ2-7 | TRBV18 | TRBD1 | few
TGTGCCACCAGCAGAGATCGAGGTCAGCCCCAGCATTTT | CATSRDRGQPQHF | TRBJ1-5 | TRBV15 | . | .
TGTGCCAGCAGCTTAGGGCTAGCGGTTTCCGAATACAATGAGCAGTTCTTC | CASSLGLAVSEYNEQFF | TRBJ2-1 | TRBV7-9 | TRBD2 | .
TGTGCCACCAGCAGAGATCCCAGGGCAGGCTACGAGCAGTACTTC | CATSRDPRAGYEQYF | TRBJ2-7 | TRBV15 | . | once
TGCGCCAGCAGCCAAGATGGGGGGCTTAATTCACCCCTCCACTTT | CASSQDGGLNSPLHF | TRBJ1-6 | TRBV4-1 | . | few
TGTGCCAGCAGTTTTCCGCGGGAGACACAAGAGACCCAGTACTTC | CASSFPRETQETQYF | TRBJ2-5 | TRBV12-3/TRBV12-4 | TRBD2 | few
TGTGCCAGCAGTGAATCTAGCGGGGACTACAATGAGCAGTTCTTC | CASSESSGDYNEQFF | TRBJ2-1 | TRBV2 | TRBD2 | .
TGTGCCAGCAGCCCCCCGAGGAATGAGCAGTTCTTC | CASSPPRNEQFF | TRBJ2-1 | TRBV7-3 | . | few
TGCAGCACGACAGGGACGAACACCGGGGAGCTGTTTTTT | CSTTGTNTGELFF | TRBJ2-2 | TRBV29-1 | TRBD1 | few
TGCGCCAGCAGCTTGGGGGTAGGGGTAACCCTCACTGAAGCTTTCTTT | CASSLGVGVTLTEAFF | TRBJ1-1 | TRBV5-1 | . | few
TGTGCCAGCAGCCAGACAGGACTTGGTTTCTTT | CASSQTGLGFF | TRBJ1-1 | TRBV7-9 | . | .
TGCGCCAGCAGCCAAGATCAGGGGAACCACAATGAGCAGTTCTTC | CASSQDQGNHNEQFF | TRBJ2-1 | TRBV4-3 | . | few
TGCGCCAGCAGCCAAGGGCCAGCGGGAGCCTCCTACGAGCAGTACTTC | CASSQGPAGASYEQYF | TRBJ2-7 | TRBV4-1 | TRBD2 | .
TGTGCCATCAGGGCCGGGACAGGGACAGATACGCAGTATTTT | CAIRAGTGTDTQYF | TRBJ2-3 | TRBV10-3 | TRBD1 | .
TGTGCCAGCAGCCTACCAAAAGTGGCGCAGTATTTT | CASSLPKVAQYF | TRBJ2-3 | TRBV28 | . | few
TGTGCCATCAGTGAACCCGTGACTAGCGGGGGCCCCGGGGAGCTGTTTTTT | CAISEPVTSGGPGELFF | TRBJ2-2 | TRBV10-3 | TRBD2 | few
TGTGCCAGCAGCGCCACAATGGGGGGATGGAGCGGGAGCGGCAGGACCGGGGAGCTGTTTTTT | CASSATMGGWSGSGRTGELFF | TRBJ2-2 | TRBV9 | TRBD2 | few
TGCAGCGTTGAATCATTGAACACTGAAGCTTTCTTT | CSVESLNTEAFF | TRBJ1-1 | TRBV29-1 | . | many
TGTGCCAGCAGTTACTCGAGTAGCGGGGGGCAAGAGACCCAGTACTTC | CASSYSSSGGQETQYF | TRBJ2-5 | TRBV6-5 | TRBD2 | .
TGTGCCAGCAGCCGTTCTAGCGGGGCGAACACCGGGGAGCTGTTTTTT | CASSRSSGANTGELFF | TRBJ2-2 | TRBV4-2 | TRBD2 | few
TGTGCCAGCAGCTGGGGGCATGCTAATGAAAAACTGTTTTTT | CASSWGHANEKLFF | TRBJ1-4 | TRBV12-3/TRBV12-4 | . | many
TGTGCCAGCAGCCAAGCGGCCGACGGGGAGCAGTACTTC | CASSQAADGEQYF | TRBJ2-7 | TRBV4-2 | . | few
TGTGCCAGCAGCTATGGGACAGGGTCTCATGGCTACACCTTC | CASSYGTGSHGYTF | TRBJ1-2 | TRBV6-5 | TRBD1 | few
TGTGCCAGCAGTCAAACCGGGGACACCGACGAGCAGTACTTC | CASSQTGDTDEQYF | TRBJ2-7 | TRBV28 | . | .
TGTGCCAGCAGCCGGGCAGGGGACAACGAGCAGTACTTC | CASSRAGDNEQYF | TRBJ2-7 | TRBV6-6 | . | few
TGTGCCAGCACCCCGGAGAGCTCCTACGAGCAGTACTTC | CASTPESSYEQYF | TRBJ2-7 | TRBV6-6 | . | .
TGCAGTGCTCCCCCAGTACAGGGGCAAGAGACCCAGTACTTC | CSAPPVQGQETQYF | TRBJ2-5 | TRBV20-1 | TRBD1 | .
TGTGCCATCAGTGAGGCAGGGGCTGGGGCCAACGTCCTGACTTTC | CAISEAGAGANVLTF | TRBJ2-6 | TRBV10-3 | . | .
TGTGCCAGCAGCCTTAGGACAAAAACTAATGAAAAACTGTTTTTT | CASSLRTKTNEKLFF | TRBJ1-4 | TRBV28 | . | .
TGTGCCAGCAGCGTCGCGACGGCGAACACTGAAGCTTTCTTT | CASSVATANTEAFF | TRBJ1-1 | TRBV9 | . | many
TGTGCCAGCAGTTACTCGGGGTCAAAAGGTACGCAGTATTTT | CASSYSGSKGTQYF | TRBJ2-3 | TRBV6-2/TRBV6-3 | . | few
TGTGCCAGCAGCCGACGGACAGGCGGTGAGACCCAGTACTTC | CASSRRTGGETQYF | TRBJ2-5 | TRBV5-6 | TRBD1 | few
TGTGCCAGCAGTGTCCTAATGAATCAGCCCCAGCATTTT | CASSVLMNQPQHF | TRBJ1-5 | TRBV2 | . | many
TGTGCCATCAGTGAGTCCCTTGGATTACGGGACAGGTCCTACGAGCAGTACTTC | CAISESLGLRDRSYEQYF | TRBJ2-7 | TRBV10-3 | TRBD1 | few
TGTGCCAGCAGTGATCCCGGGTCAACCTACGAGCAGTACTTC | CASSDPGSTYEQYF | TRBJ2-7 | TRBV25-1 | . | few
TGTGCCAGCAGTTACGGGGGGGGGATTTACTATGGCTACACCTTC | CASSYGGGIYYGYTF | TRBJ1-2 | TRBV6-5 | . | few
TGTGCCAGCAGGGAAGGGTCCACCGGGGAGCTGTTTTTT | CASREGSTGELFF | TRBJ2-2 | TRBV6-2/TRBV6-3 | . | .
TGTGCCAGCAGTTTGCAGGGGGCAGGGTATACGCAGTATTTT | CASSLQGAGYTQYF | TRBJ2-3 | TRBV12-3/TRBV12-4 | TRBD1 | few
TGTGCCAGCAGCTTAGATACCATTTACAATGAGCAGTTCTTC | CASSLDTIYNEQFF | TRBJ2-1 | TRBV11-2 | . | .
TGTGCCAGCAGCTTATGGGCGCGGAGCGGGCTTAGACGACAAGAGACCCAGTACTTC | CASSLWARSGLRRQETQYF | TRBJ2-5 | TRBV11-2 | . | .
TGTGCCAGCAGTACCGGGACTACTGCACGCAATGAGCAGTTCTTC | CASSTGTTARNEQFF | TRBJ2-1 | TRBV6-1 | TRBD2 | few